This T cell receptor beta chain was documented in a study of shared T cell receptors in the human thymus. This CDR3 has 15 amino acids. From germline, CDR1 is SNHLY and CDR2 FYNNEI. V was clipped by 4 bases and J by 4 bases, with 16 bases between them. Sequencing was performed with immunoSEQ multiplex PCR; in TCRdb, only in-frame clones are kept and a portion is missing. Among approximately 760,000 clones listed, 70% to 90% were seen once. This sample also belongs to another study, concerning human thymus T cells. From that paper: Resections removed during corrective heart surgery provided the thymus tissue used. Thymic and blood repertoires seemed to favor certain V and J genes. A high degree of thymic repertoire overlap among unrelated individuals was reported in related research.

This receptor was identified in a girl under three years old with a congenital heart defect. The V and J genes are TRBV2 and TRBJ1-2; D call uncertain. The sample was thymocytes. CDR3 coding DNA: TGTGCCAGCAGTGGCGTTAGCAGTTCTACCTATGGCTACACCTTC. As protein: CASSGVSSSTYGYTF. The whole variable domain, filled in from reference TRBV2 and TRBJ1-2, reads EPEVTQTPSHQVTQMGQEVILRCVPISNHLYFYWYRQILGQKVEFLVSFYNNEISEKSEIFDDQFSVERPDGSNFTLKIRSTKLEDSAMYFCASSGVSSSTYGYTFGSGTRLTVV.